The sequence of this T cell receptor beta chain was determined in a study of cytomegalovirus exposure and HLA in healthy donors. General observations from the study: As was reported, the classifier diagnosed cytomegalovirus status with high specificity and sensitivity. Cytomegalovirus association was listed for 164 TCR beta chains.

Turning to this clone: What it binds is unknown.

Only in-frame clones appear in the TCRdb table, and some are missing; sequencing was by immunoSEQ multiplex PCR. Of 200,000 or so clones listed, around four fifths are singletons. The donors were part of the roughly 120-subject validation cohort, which stood apart from the roughly 640-subject first cohort. Germline V gene lookup returns CDR1 GTSNPN and CDR2 SVGIG (reference sequence). The CDR3 spans 14 residues. The V gene end was trimmed by 8 bases and the J gene end by 8 bases; junction bases not matched to a gene: 14. Sequenced material: PBMCs. The chain has TRBV30 and TRBJ1-3; the match to TRBD1 covers 8 bases. The sequence came from a woman under 30 in good health and CMV-seronegative. The CDR3 region is CARNEGQGADTIYF. The CDR3 bases are TGTGCCCGTAACGAGGGGCAGGGGGCGGACACCATATATTTT. The full variable domain, its missing parts supplied by reference TRBV30 and TRBJ1-3, is SQTIHQWPATLVQPVGSPLSLECTVEGTSNPNLYWYRQAAGRGLQLLFYSVGIGQISSEVPQNLSASRPQDRQFILSSKKLLLSDSGFYLCARNEGQGADTIYFGEGSWLTVV.